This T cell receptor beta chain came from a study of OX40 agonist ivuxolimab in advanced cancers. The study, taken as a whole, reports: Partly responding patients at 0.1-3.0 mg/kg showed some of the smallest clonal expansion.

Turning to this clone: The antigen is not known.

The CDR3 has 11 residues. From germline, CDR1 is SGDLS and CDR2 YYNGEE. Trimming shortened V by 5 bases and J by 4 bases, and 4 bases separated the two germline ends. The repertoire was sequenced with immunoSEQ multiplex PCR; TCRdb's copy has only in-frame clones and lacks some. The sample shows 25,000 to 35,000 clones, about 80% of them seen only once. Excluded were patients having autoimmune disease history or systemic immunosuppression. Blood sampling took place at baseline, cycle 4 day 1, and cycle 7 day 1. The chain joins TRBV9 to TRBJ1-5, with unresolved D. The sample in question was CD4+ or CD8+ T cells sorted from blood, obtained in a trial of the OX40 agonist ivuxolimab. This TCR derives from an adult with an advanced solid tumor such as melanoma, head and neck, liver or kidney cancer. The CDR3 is CASSENQPQHF. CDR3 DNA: TGTGCCAGCAGTGAAAATCAGCCCCAGCATTTT.